This entry lists 28 T cell receptor beta chains sequenced from one sample in a study of CD8+CD57+ T cells in acquired aplastic anemia. Whoever was chosen for sequencing had shown CD8+CD57+ cell expansion by flow cytometry. TCR beta VDJ and CDR3 were profiled, and genomic DNA was the template. MiXCR was run by TCRdb on the reads, yielding one entry per CDR3 protein. The repertoire holds 260,000 or so distinct CDR3 sequences, roughly 82% seen once, with 40% to 55% in the top ten. Sample: sorted CD4+, CD8+, or CD8+CD57+ T cells (not recorded which) from PBMCs. The receptors stem from a human donor with aplastic anemia.

CDR3 DNA: TGTGCCAGCAGCTTACAGCGGGAGAAGGCGGAGCAGTTCTTC. Translation: CASSLQREKAEQFF. This sequence joins TRBV7-9 and TRBJ2-1, with 8 positions matching TRBD2. With 2 bases clipped from V and 10 bases from J, the junction kept 7 bases outside the gene matches. CDR3 length equals 14 residues. Per germline, CDR1 SEHNR and CDR2 FQNEAQ (reference sequence).

This clonotype was seen just once. Given a much more abundant clone one base away, this may be a read error. J is TRBJ1-1 and V is TRBV9; perhaps TRBD1 as D (5 bases). Germline assignment: CDR1 SGDLS and CDR2 YYNGEE. This CDR3 contains 15 residues. The germline V and J ends were trimmed by 0 bases and 12 bases, with 21 bases remaining between them. The CDR3 DNA sequence: TGTGCCAGCAGCGTAGGACTAACGGACACAGATACGCCTTTCTTT. Translation gives CASSVGLTDTDTPFF.

The count of this clonotype is one. This chain joins TRBV7-8 and TRBJ1-6, with D possibly being TRBD1 (6 bases). The CDR3 covers 16 residues. Germline CDR1 and CDR2: SGHVS and FQNEAQ. V gave up 5 bases and J gave up 11 bases, with 22 bases separating them. The CDR3 loop is CASSLSPGGGSTPLHF. DNA of the CDR3: TGTGCCAGCAGCCTGAGTCCCGGGGGCGGTAGCACACCCCTCCACTTT.

V usage is TRBV9 and J usage is TRBJ2-3, with D perhaps TRBD1 (6 bases). The CDR3 contains 15 residues. Germline lookup yields CDR1 SGDLS and CDR2 YYNGEE. V lost 5 bases and J 1 base, leaving 14 bases between the germline ends. CDR3 nucleotides: TGTGCCAGCAGTTACCGGACAGACGGCACAGATACGCAGTATTTT. It yields the protein CASSYRTDGTDTQYF. Supplemented by reference TRBV9 and TRBJ2-3, the full variable domain reads DSGVTQTPKHLITATGQRVTLRCSPRSGDLSVYWYQQSLDQGLQFLIQYYNGEERAKGNILERFSAQQFPDLHSELNLSSLELGDSALYFCASSYRTDGTDTQYFGPGTRLTVL.

The V and J genes are TRBV5-1 and TRBJ1-1, with unresolved D. Germline loops: CDR1 SGHRS, CDR2 YFSETQ. This CDR3 contains 15 residues. V was shortened by 4 bases and J by 3 bases, with 16 bases between the two germline ends. CDR3 residues: CASSPLVKHDTEAFF. DNA of the CDR3: TGCGCCAGCAGCCCCCTTGTGAAACACGACACTGAAGCTTTCTTT.

Remarks on this clonotype: The germline gene is not matched at one end of the junction; a read error may be the cause. The chain combines TRBV7-3 with TRBJ2-1; the D gene is possibly TRBD2 (5 bases). The V gene's germline CDR1 is SGHTA and CDR2 FQGTGA. The CDR3 length is 14 residues. The CDR3 here is CATSPLGSTDEQFF. The CDR3 coding sequence is TGTGCCACCAGCCCCTTGGGGAGTACGGATGAGCAGTTTTTC.

The V gene is TRBV7-6, the J gene TRBJ2-1, with 11 bases identical to TRBD2. CDR3 size: 17 residues. The germline CDR1 and CDR2 sequences are SGHVS and FNYEAQ. V was pared by 5 bases and J by 7 bases, with 13 bases of the junction left unmatched. CDR3 nucleotides: TGTGCCAGCAGCGACTCTAGCGGGAGGACCCCTGGGAATGAGCAGTTCTTC. This encodes CASSDSSGRTPGNEQFF.

A note on this clonotype: The junction departs from germline at one end; a sequencing error may be responsible. The gene calls are TRBV5-1 and TRBJ2-2, with 7 bases identical to TRBD2. The CDR3 consists of 15 residues. Germline V gene data show CDR1 as SGHRS and CDR2 as YFSETQ. The CDR3 here is CASSLSGVNTGELFF. CDR3 sequence (DNA): TGTGCCAGCAGCTTGAGCGGGGTGAACACCGGGGAGCTGTTTTTT.

This clonotype has a single count. CDR3 coding DNA: TGTGCCAGCAGTGTAAATACAGGGGGCGATGGCTACACCTTC. Translation: CASSVNTGGDGYTF. The rearrangement joins TRBV25-1 to TRBJ1-2, with 9 nucleotides matching TRBD1. Trimming cost V 4 bases and J 6 bases; bases outside gene matches: 6. Germline CDR1 is MGHDK and CDR2 is SYGVNS. This CDR3 has 14 residues.

Details on this clonotype: The missing conserved phenylalanine or tryptophan at the end of this CDR3 makes a read error likely. The DNA is left out, because the CDR3 cannot be placed on it with certainty; the CDR3 is given as TCRdb lists it. The chain links TRBV9 to TRBJ2-1; the DNA was not compared with TRBD2, the D call given in the table. Inclusive of both ends, the CDR3 amounts to 13 amino acids. Germline loops: CDR1 SGDLS, CDR2 YYNGEE. The CDR3 region is CASSDEAGNTGVL.

With regard to this clonotype: The junction shows a germline mismatch at one end, possibly a read error. The chain employs TRBV9 and TRBJ2-1; D may correspond to TRBD1 or TRBD2 (5 bases each). There are 15 residues in the CDR3. Germline V gives CDR1 SGDLS, CDR2 YYNGEE. The CDR3 loop is CASSIVDGTDNKQFF. The CDR3 DNA reads TGTGCCAGCAGTATAGTTGACGGGACCGACAATAAGCAGTTCTTC.

Worth noting for this clonotype: Since no conserved phenylalanine or tryptophan closes the CDR3, a read error is the likely cause. The rearrangement joins TRBV9 to TRBJ2-1; D tentatively reads TRBD1 or TRBD2 (5 bases each). The end of the DNA aligns better with TRBJ2-5, so the J call may be wrong. This CDR3 has 13 amino acids. The germline CDR1 and CDR2 sequences are SGDLS and YYNGEE. The CDR3 sequence: CASSVGGSDFQYV. The CDR3 DNA reads as TGTGCCAGCAGCGTAGGGGGGAGTGATTTCCAGTACGTC.

Note on this clonotype: An end of the junction does not agree with germline; a read error may underlie this. This chain links TRBV9 with TRBJ2-3; D may correspond to TRBD1 or TRBD2 (6 bases each). Germline CDR1 SGDLS, CDR2 YYNGEE. The length of the CDR3 is 13 residues. CDR3 sequence reads: CASGDGGTSTDKF. The CDR3 nucleotides read TGTGCCAGCGGCGACGGGGGCACGAGCACAGATAAGTTT.

A word on this clonotype: An end of the junction does not agree with germline; a read error may underlie this. The rearrangement links TRBV9 to TRBJ2-7, with D tentatively TRBD2 (5 bases). Germline V gene data show CDR1 as SGDLS and CDR2 as YYNGEE. This CDR3 has 13 amino acids. As DNA, the CDR3 is TGTGCCAGCAGCGTAGAGACCGCTGGGGAGCAGTTTTTC. Its translation: CASSVETAGEQFF.

A word on this clonotype: The limits of the CDR3 on the DNA are not certain, so only TCRdb's listed CDR3 is given. V and J are TRBV2 and TRBJ1-5; TRBD1, the D gene given by the table, was not confirmed from the DNA. Looked up from germline, CDR1 is SNHLY and CDR2 is FYNNEI. Ends included, the CDR3 has 18 residues. CDR3 sequence: CASSDGGIHEQFFGPGHF.

As concerns this clonotype: Because it lacks the conserved phenylalanine or tryptophan at the end, this CDR3 is likely a read error. The DNA is left out, because the CDR3 cannot be placed on it with certainty; the CDR3 is given as TCRdb lists it. V usage is TRBV7-8 and J usage is TRBJ2-3. The length of the CDR3 is 14 amino acids, counting both ends. Per the germline V gene, CDR1 is SGHVS and CDR2 is FQNEAQ. The CDR3 sequence is CASSLAGGYDANVL.

Remarks on this clonotype: A read error may account for a junction end that differs from germline. This chain connects TRBV2 to TRBJ2-1; the D gene could be TRBD1 or TRBD2 (5 bases each). Germline V lookup: CDR1 SNHLY, CDR2 FYNNEI. This CDR3 has 15 residues. CDR3 coding DNA: TGTGCCAGTAGTGGGACGGGGAGTTCGTCCAATGAGGAGTTCTTC. Its protein product is CASSGTGSSSNEEFF.

A single count supports this clonotype. V is TRBV7-9 and J is TRBJ1-6; D possibly corresponds to TRBD1 (6 bases). The CDR3 contains 15 residues. Deletions cut 5 bases from V and 18 bases from J, with 26 bases between. Germline loops: CDR1 SEHNR, CDR2 FQNEAQ (reference sequence). The CDR3 nucleotides are TGTGCCAGCAGCCTGGCCGGGGGCCAGCGATACCTCGGCCACTTT. It translates to CASSLAGGQRYLGHF.

Regarding this clonotype: The junction does not match germline at one end; this may be a read error. The rearrangement joins TRBV5-5 to TRBJ2-3; perhaps D is TRBD1 or TRBD2 (5 bases each). The CDR3 sequence is 15 residues long. The V gene's germline CDR1 is SGHKS and CDR2 YYEKEE (reference sequence). The CDR3 loop is CATSVRGQSTDTQYF. The CDR3 DNA is TGTGCCACCAGCGTCCGGGGCCAGAGCACAGATACGCAGTATTTC.

As to this clonotype: A read error is likely, as this CDR3 ends without the conserved phenylalanine or tryptophan. The limits of the CDR3 on the DNA are not certain, so only TCRdb's listed CDR3 is given. J is TRBJ1-6 and V is TRBV2; the tabulated D call, TRBD1, remains unverified against the DNA. The CDR3 spans 16 amino acids, including both terminal residues. Germline-derived CDR1 and CDR2 are SNHLY and FYNNEI. The CDR3 is CASSDAGRGSAPALWC.

For this clonotype: One end of the junction does not line up with germline, which may come from a read error. The CDR3 reads CASSEAGSNHPQHF. CDR3 in DNA: TGTGCCAGCAGTGAAGCGGGTAGCAATCATCCCCAGCATTTT. V is TRBV7-8 and J is TRBJ1-5; D call uncertain. There are 14 residues in the CDR3. The germline V gene encodes CDR1 SGHVS and CDR2 FQNEAQ.

This clonotype was detected only once. The chain is built from TRBV19 and TRBJ2-7; 10 bases agree with TRBD1. The closer fit of TRBJ2-1 to the DNA end suggests the J call may be wrong. The CDR3 runs 15 residues. Germline assignment: CDR1 LNHDA and CDR2 SQIVND (reference sequence). The CDR3 here is CASSGTGASSYEQFF. Here the CDR3 DNA reads TGTGCCAGTAGTGGGACAGGGGCTTCTTCCTACGAGCAGTTCTTC.

The rearrangement links TRBV7-9 to TRBJ1-2, with no clear D. This CDR3 is built from 15 residues. Looked up from germline, CDR1 is SEHNR and CDR2 is FQNEAQ (reference sequence). V was cut by 0 bases and J by 8 bases, with 16 bases left in between. The CDR3 sequence is CASSLALDESYGYTF. The CDR3 coding sequence is TGTGCCAGCAGCTTAGCGCTTGACGAGAGCTACGGCTACACCTTC.

The chain recombines TRBV5-1 with TRBJ1-4, with TRBD1 matching 8 bases. CDR1 and CDR2 from the germline V gene are SGHRS and YFSETQ. After removal of 5 bases from V and 6 bases from J, the junction contained 3 bases not matched to a gene. The CDR3 runs 13 residues. CDR3 protein: CASSEDRDEKLFF. The CDR3 nucleotides are TGCGCCAGCAGTGAGGACAGGGATGAAAAACTGTTTTTT. The whole variable domain, filled in from reference TRBV5-1 and TRBJ1-4, reads KAGVTQTPRYLIKTRGQQVTLSCSPISGHRSVSWYQQTPGQGLQFLFEYFSETQRNKGNFPGRFSGRQFSNSRSEMNVSTLELGDSALYLCASSEDRDEKLFFGSGTQLSVL.

The rearrangement joins TRBV7-3 to TRBJ1-2; D remains unclear. The CDR3 is 13 amino acids. CDR1 and CDR2 from the germline V gene are SGHTA and FQGTGA. Trimming took off 5 bases at V and 2 bases at J, with 9 bases between the two ends. CDR3 bases: TGTGCCAGCAGCCCGGACGGGAACTATGGCTACACCTTC. This sequence encodes CASSPDGNYGYTF.

V is TRBV7-9 and J is TRBJ1-1; D is undetermined. CDR1 SEHNR and CDR2 FQNEAQ come from the germline V gene (reference sequence). The CDR3 has 15 amino acids. V lost 3 bases and J lost 13, with 24 bases in between. CDR3 coding DNA: TGTGCCAGCAGCTTTCATAGGACCGGGAGCACTGATGATTTCTTT. Amino acids: CASSFHRTGSTDDFF.

The gene calls are TRBV7-2 and TRBJ1-2, with D possibly matching TRBD1 (6 bases). The V gene lost 4 bases and the J gene lost 10 bases, with 25 bases spanning the gap. The CDR3 loop spans 16 amino acids. Germline CDR1 SGHTA, CDR2 FQGNSA. CDR3 protein: CASSWEGGANYCDYTF. CDR3 DNA: TGTGCCAGCAGCTGGGAGGGGGGGGCAAACTATTGTGACTACACCTTC.

V gene TRBV29-1 combines with J gene TRBJ2-7; 7 bases are shared with TRBD1. Germline V gene sequence: CDR1 SQVTM, CDR2 ANQGSEA. This CDR3 region has 12 residues. V trimming: 6 bases; J trimming: 7 bases; junction bases outside the gene matches: 9. CDR3 protein: CSVGRDRDEQYF. CDR3 nucleotide sequence: TGCAGCGTGGGCCGGGACAGAGATGAGCAGTACTTC.